This is a list of T cell receptor beta chains from one sample in a study of shared clonotypes between healthy human individuals. The assay was immunoSEQ multiplex PCR, and TCRdb's table has in-frame clones only and misses some. Of roughly 590,000 clones in the sample, over 95% were seen once. Sample: naive CD8+ T cells sorted from blood. The receptors were sampled from a woman in her thirties in good health. Each CDR3 is given with its conserved first and last residue.

J gene	V gene	CDR3 protein
TRBJ2-3	TRBV2	CASSDPNTDTQYF
TRBJ2-3	TRBV27	CASDGGGGAQYF
TRBJ1-5	TRBV5-6	CASSLGFGSNQPQHF
TRBJ2-7	TRBV7-9	CASSLGFREQYF
TRBJ2-1	TRBV9	CASTSGTLNNEQFF
TRBJ2-7	TRBV4-2	CASSQYQGYEQYF
TRBJ2-2	TRBV27	CASSHSGRATGELFF
TRBJ2-1	TRBV4-1	CASSLTRASYNEQFF
TRBJ2-1	TRBV14	CASSQTPTGGPRNEQFF
TRBJ1-3	TRBV5-6	CASSPGLSNTIYF
TRBJ2-3	TRBV6-1	CASSAWYGDTQYF
TRBJ2-5	TRBV6-1	CASRFYGRAGETQYF
TRBJ1-2	TRBV6-1	CASSEWWDGSYGYTF
TRBJ1-1	TRBV27	CASSPGQGTNTEAFF
TRBJ2-7	TRBV27	CASRSGRTRAYEQYF
TRBJ2-5	TRBV9	CASSVDGRSQETQYF
TRBJ2-1	TRBV19	CASSGAGAYNEQFF
TRBJ2-2	TRBV7-6	CASSFNRVTNTGELFF
TRBJ2-5	TRBV28	CASIPRNLLTVQETQYF
TRBJ2-2	TRBV7-9	CASSQPRTGITGELFF
TRBJ2-7	TRBV28	CASSLTYEQYF
TRBJ1-1	TRBV27	CASSSYPLSTEAFF
TRBJ2-7	TRBV6-6	CASRGLADEQYF
TRBJ1-1	TRBV28	CASSYRGMNTEAFF
TRBJ1-2	TRBV7-9	CASSLGGRNDYGYTF
TRBJ1-1	TRBV19	CASTFARSGERNLEAFF
TRBJ2-7	TRBV27	CASSPTGEPYEQYF
TRBJ2-7	TRBV5-6	CASSFGTTSYEQYF
TRBJ2-1	TRBV7-9	CASSSTDGDNEQFF
TRBJ2-7	TRBV6-5	CASSYEGSYEQYF
TRBJ1-2	TRBV6-5	CASSSVLGSGYGYTF
TRBJ2-3	TRBV28	CASTPAIENTDTQYF
TRBJ2-1	TRBV13	CASRIRGLQGNEQFF
TRBJ1-5	TRBV28	CASTYNRGFRQPQHF
TRBJ2-7	TRBV2	CASAFYEQYF
TRBJ1-5	TRBV30	CAWGPRGSNQPQHF
TRBJ2-1	TRBV2	CASSEGQGLGDEQFF
TRBJ2-1	TRBV6-5	CASSYLGQRNNEQFF
TRBJ1-1	TRBV13	CASSLGVLGQGGPEAFF
TRBJ1-1	TRBV29-1	CSVGGGRNTEAFF
TRBJ2-7	TRBV5-6	CASSPGPSYEQYF
TRBJ2-7	TRBV9	CASSTSGTAYEQYF
TRBJ1-6	TRBV6-5	CASSWGQGISPLHF
TRBJ2-7	TRBV7-9	CASSPTESYEQYF
TRBJ1-1	TRBV27	CASSSIRGTEAFF
TRBJ2-7	TRBV7-9	CASTLLSSYEQYF
TRBJ2-1	TRBV11-2	CASSLGPAGGYNEQFF
.	TRBV5-1	CASMGRDYEQYF
TRBJ2-7	TRBV7-6	CASSPVPGVGYEQYF
TRBJ2-5	TRBV19	CASSDSVQQYF
TRBJ1-2	TRBV28	CASSFFVRETDYGYTF
TRBJ1-2	TRBV25-1	CASSEWDRVYGYTF
TRBJ2-7	TRBV28	CASSHRHEYEQYF
TRBJ2-7	TRBV5-4	CASSFRGSYEQYF
TRBJ1-1	TRBV4-2	CASSQDLGDTEAFF
TRBJ2-7	TRBV28	CASSLLLAGTYEQYF
TRBJ2-4	TRBV19	CASSQPAGPLRQYF
TRBJ2-1	TRBV28	CASSLWREGPDEQFF
TRBJ2-3	TRBV27	CASSRLARTDTQYF
TRBJ1-1	TRBV5-4	CASSSPDSPNTEAFF